This section outlines one TCR beta chain sequence together with its context. Its antigen is currently unknown. This sample was included in a study of shared clonotypes between healthy human individuals. Naive CD8 cells lacked CD45RO, underwent positive selection for CCR7 and left out terminally differentiated effector memory CD45RA+ cells. Running of the assay took place at deep level. Sequencing used immunoSEQ multiplex PCR; TCRdb keeps in-frame clones, though not all of them. In the table there are about 590,000 clones, nearly 97% of which are singletons. Germline V lookup: CDR1 SGHNT, CDR2 YYREEE (reference sequence). V was cut by 4 bases and J by 9 bases, with 17 bases left in between. The CDR3 runs 14 residues. Whole-study results and caveats: With a handful of donors compared, roughly 5% of naive CD4 clonotypes were shared.

Sample: naive CD8+ T cells sorted from blood. The TCR comes from a woman younger than 45 in good health. The chain links TRBV5-4 to TRBJ2-4; weak D call: TRBD2 (7 bases). The chain's CDR3 is CASSPSRGAVIQYF. Here the CDR3 DNA reads TGTGCCAGCAGCCCCAGTCGGGGGGCGGTCATTCAGTACTTC.